What follows are 10 T cell receptor beta chains derived from one specimen sequenced in a study of cytomegalovirus exposure and HLA in healthy donors. The PCR used 60 Vbeta and 13 Jbeta primers. The repertoire was sequenced with immunoSEQ multiplex PCR; TCRdb's copy has only in-frame clones and lacks some. The sample has approximately 150,000 clones; roughly 76% are singletons. The source material was PBMCs. The receptors come from a human donor in good health.

The CDR3, as DNA: TGTGCCAGCAGTTGGGACAGGGGGAACACTGAAGCTTTCTTT. It yields the protein CASSWDRGNTEAFF. This sequence joins TRBV27 and TRBJ1-1, with 10 bases identical to TRBD1. CDR3 size: 14 residues. CDR1 MNHEY and CDR2 SMNVEV come from the germline V gene (reference sequence). V trimming: 4 bases; J trimming: 1 base; junction bases outside the gene matches: 0.

This chain uses TRBV5-6 with TRBJ2-7; possibly TRBD2 for D (6 bases). V was pared by 0 bases and J by 6 bases, with 10 bases between. Germline lookup yields CDR1 SGHDT and CDR2 YYEEEE. The CDR3 has 13 residues. CDR3 sequence (DNA): TGTGCCAGCAGCTTGGAACCCGGGGGCGAGCAGTACTTC. This codes for CASSLEPGGEQYF. Combining the CDR3 with reference TRBV5-6 and TRBJ2-7 gives the whole variable domain DAGVTQSPTHLIKTRGQQVTLRCSPKSGHDTVSWYQQALGQGPQFIFQYYEEEERQRGNFPDRFSGHQFPNYSSELNVNALLLGDSALYLCASSLEPGGEQYFGPGTRLTVT.

This clone appeared a single time. This chain joins TRBV6-5 and TRBJ1-1; the D gene is possibly TRBD1 (5 bases). The V gene lost 11 bases and the J gene lost 10 bases, with 17 bases spanning the gap. Germline lookup yields CDR1 MNHEY and CDR2 SVGAGI. This CDR3 region has 11 residues. The CDR3 sequence: CAVLTGVVAFF. The CDR3 coding sequence is TGTGCCGTCCTAACGGGGGTGGTAGCTTTCTTT.

J is TRBJ2-1 and V is TRBV10-3; a weak D match, TRBD1 (6 bases). The CDR3 runs to 13 residues. Trimming cost V 4 bases and J 8 bases, with 12 bases left between them. Per the germline V gene, CDR1 is ENHRY and CDR2 is SYGVKD. The CDR3 DNA is TGTGCCATCAGTGGAACAGGGTCCGATGAGCAGTTCTTC. This translates into CAISGTGSDEQFF.

The chain recombines TRBV18 with TRBJ1-5, with 8 bases fitting TRBD1. The CDR3 is made up of 15 amino acids. Germline V gene data show CDR1 as KGHSH and CDR2 as LQKENI. V was clipped by 5 bases and J by 7 bases; unmatched bases: 10. The CDR3 region has the DNA TGTGCCAGCTCATCTCCGGGACAGGCAGGCCAGCCCCAGCATTTT. It yields the protein CASSSPGQAGQPQHF. The complete variable domain, with remaining parts taken from reference TRBV18 and TRBJ1-5, reads NAGVMQNPRHLVRRRGQEARLRCSPMKGHSHVYWYRQLPEEGLKFMVYLQKENIIDESGMPKERFSAEFPKEGPSILRIQQVVRGDSAAYFCASSSPGQAGQPQHFGDGTRLSIL.

This clone occurred once. The sample has other DNA sequences that encode this CDR3 too. The chain links TRBV5-1 to TRBJ2-2; 10 bases agree with TRBD1. The germline V gene encodes CDR1 SGHRS and CDR2 YFSETQ. The junction had 6 bases not matched to a gene; V was cut back by 4 bases and J by 6 bases. This CDR3 has 15 residues. CDR3 nucleotides: TGCGCCAGCAGCCCCGGGACAGGGGTTTCCGGGGAGCTGTTTTTT. Protein: CASSPGTGVSGELFF.

The chain recombines TRBV27 with TRBJ2-5; D is perhaps TRBD1 (5 bases). The CDR3 runs 15 residues. The germline V gene has CDR1 MNHEY and CDR2 SMNVEV (reference sequence). V lost 6 bases and J 2 bases, leaving 16 bases between the germline ends. CDR3 region: CASSPSSGWQETQYF. The CDR3 DNA is TGTGCCAGCAGCCCATCCTCAGGGTGGCAAGAGACCCAGTACTTC.

This clone showed up just a few times. This chain joins TRBV5-6 and TRBJ2-3, with D perhaps TRBD1 (6 bases). Between the trimmed V and J ends, which lost 2 bases and 3 bases, there was a span of 13 bases. The CDR3 consists of 15 residues. From germline, CDR1 is SGHDT and CDR2 YYEEEE. CDR3 sequence reads: CASSFTGKKTDTQYF. CDR3 nucleotides: TGTGCCAGCAGCTTTACAGGGAAAAAAACAGATACGCAGTATTTT.

The genes are TRBV4-3 and TRBJ2-7; 11 bases line up with TRBD2. This CDR3 contains 15 residues. Germline CDR1 reads LGHNA; CDR2 reads YSLEER. J lost 4 bases, V lost 1 base, and 3 bases had no gene match. The DNA for the CDR3 is TGCGCCAGCAGCCAAGGGGCTAGCGGGGGGTACGAGCAGTACTTC. This encodes CASSQGASGGYEQYF.

The rearrangement links TRBV11-2 to TRBJ1-2; TRBD1 matches at 7 bases. Trimming at V came to 5 bases and at J to 4 bases, leaving 16 bases not matched to a gene. Germline CDR1 is SGHAT and CDR2 is FQNNGV. CDR3 size: 17 residues. The CDR3, as DNA: TGTGCCAGCAGCCCCCGAGGCAGGGGGTTTACTGGCTATGGCTACACCTTC. This codes for CASSPRGRGFTGYGYTF.